The next 8 T cell receptor beta chains were all read from a single sample in a study of blood T cell repertoires in COVID-19. Only in-frame clones appear in the TCRdb table, and some are missing; sequencing was by immunoSEQ multiplex PCR. The sample includes 240,000 or so clones, about 89% of them seen just once. The material sequenced was PBMCs or T cells enriched from blood (not recorded which). The receptor set was obtained from a man in his forties who had recovered from COVID-19.

The V gene is TRBV19, the J gene TRBJ2-1, with D uncertain. The CDR3 has 17 residues. Germline CDR1 and CDR2: LNHDA and SQIVND (reference sequence). V shed 3 bases and J shed 6 bases, with 21 bases lying between them. In DNA, the CDR3 is TGTGCCAGTAGTATGGAGCTATCTTCACCCCTGGGCAATGAGCAGTTCTTC. It specifies CASSMELSSPLGNEQFF.

The chain employs TRBV10-3 and TRBJ1-5; 8 positions match TRBD1. The CDR3 runs 16 residues. Germline V CDR1 and CDR2: ENHRY, SYGVKD. V was pared by 1 base and J by 0 bases, with 2 bases of the junction left unmatched. CDR3 bases: TGTGCCATCAGTGAGTGGGGGACAGGTAGCAATCAGCCCCAGCATTTT. It is translated as CAISEWGTGSNQPQHF.

This clone came up once. The J gene is TRBJ2-3, the V gene TRBV27, with TRBD2 matching over 13 bases. CDR1 is MNHEY, CDR2 SMNVEV, per germline (reference sequence). CDR3 length: 17 residues. V was clipped by 1 base and J by 5 bases; unmatched bases: 6. CDR3 nucleotide sequence: TGTGCCAGCAGTTTATTACTAGCGGGAGGGCCGGGAGATACGCAGTATTTT. As protein: CASSLLLAGGPGDTQYF.

The chain couples TRBV10-3 to TRBJ1-1, with a tentative D call TRBD1 (5 bases). The CDR3 contains 14 residues. Per the germline V gene, CDR1 is ENHRY and CDR2 is SYGVKD. Between the trimmed V and J ends, which lost 8 bases and 0 bases, there was a span of 13 bases. Here the CDR3 DNA reads TGTGCCATCGGGACTGGGGATATGAACACTGAAGCTTTCTTT. It encodes CAIGTGDMNTEAFF.

This clone has just one count. The chain uses TRBV6-2 or TRBV6-3 and TRBJ1-2; D remains ambiguous. The CDR3 is 20 residues long. V lost 6 bases and J 0 bases, leaving 29 bases between the germline ends. Germline lookup yields CDR1 MNHEY and CDR2 SVGEGT. The CDR3 loop is CASSPGRSARAILTNYGYTF. In nucleotides, the CDR3 is TGTGCCAGCAGCCCCGGGAGATCCGCTCGGGCGATCTTAACTAACTATGGCTACACCTTC.

The chain has TRBV10-2 and TRBJ2-3; D is uncertain. Germline loops: CDR1 WSHSY, CDR2 SAAADI. Trimming cost V 6 bases and J 7 bases, with 8 bases left between them. This CDR3 region has 11 residues. In DNA form, the CDR3 reads TGCGCCAGCAGAAGCAAAAATACGCAGTATTTT. The encoded protein is CASRSKNTQYF.

The rearrangement links TRBV19 to TRBJ2-7; a weak D match, TRBD1 (6 bases). CDR1 is LNHDA and CDR2 is SQIVND in the germline V gene (reference sequence). This CDR3 contains 14 residues. Trimming shortened V by 3 bases and J by 4 bases, and 13 bases separated the two germline ends. In nucleotides, the CDR3 is TGTGCCAGTAGTATTCCGGGACAAAAATACGAGCAGTACTTC. Encoded protein: CASSIPGQKYEQYF.

This clone was seen only a few times. The CDR3 DNA follows: TGCAGCGTTGACGCCAGCGGGGGGCGCGGGCAGTACTTC. It specifies CSVDASGGRGQYF. The chain is built from TRBV29-1 and TRBJ2-7, with 9 bases fitting TRBD2. V lost 3 bases, J lost 9 bases, and 9 bases stayed unmatched. Germline-derived CDR1 and CDR2 are SQVTM and ANQGSEA. The CDR3 is made up of 13 amino acids.